This T cell receptor (beta chain) was documented in a study of regulatory T cells in long-lasting Graves disease. Findings and limits, study-wide: It was in persistent disease that TRBV28, TRBJ1-2 and TRBJ2-5 were favored.

Time point noted: newly diagnosed GD, antithyroid drugs for less than 3 months. The TCR library used RNA extracted from PBMCs. About this clonotype: Its antigen is currently unknown.

Construction of TCR beta libraries relied on iRepertoire HTBI primers and on Arm-PCR targeting CDR3 regions. TCRdb re-derived calls from the multiplex PCR reads in MiXCR, one entry per CDR3 protein. The sample records hundreds of thousands of distinct CDR3 sequences, over 15% being singletons. CDR1 and CDR2 from the germline V gene are DFQATT and SNEGSKA (reference sequence). V lost 5 bases and J 10 bases, leaving 24 bases between the germline ends. The CDR3 length is 16 residues. This sample was shared with a second study, whose subject was T cells in Graves' hyperthyroidism and ophthalmopathy. That source adds: HTBI primers were the set used in a first-round RT-PCR of the TCR CDR3. For ophthalmopathy, model prediction preceded onset by a median approximately 6 months.

The sequences come from peripheral blood mononuclear cells (PBMCs), collected at new diagnosis, from a patient treated with antithyroid drugs. This receptor was obtained from a man aged 35-49 years with Graves disease. The J gene is TRBJ1-6, the V gene TRBV20-1; possibly TRBD1 for D (6 bases). In nucleotides, the CDR3 is TGCAGTGCTGGAAGATCAACGACAGGATCAGGGTCACCCCTCCACTTT. It specifies CSAGRSTTGSGSPLHF.